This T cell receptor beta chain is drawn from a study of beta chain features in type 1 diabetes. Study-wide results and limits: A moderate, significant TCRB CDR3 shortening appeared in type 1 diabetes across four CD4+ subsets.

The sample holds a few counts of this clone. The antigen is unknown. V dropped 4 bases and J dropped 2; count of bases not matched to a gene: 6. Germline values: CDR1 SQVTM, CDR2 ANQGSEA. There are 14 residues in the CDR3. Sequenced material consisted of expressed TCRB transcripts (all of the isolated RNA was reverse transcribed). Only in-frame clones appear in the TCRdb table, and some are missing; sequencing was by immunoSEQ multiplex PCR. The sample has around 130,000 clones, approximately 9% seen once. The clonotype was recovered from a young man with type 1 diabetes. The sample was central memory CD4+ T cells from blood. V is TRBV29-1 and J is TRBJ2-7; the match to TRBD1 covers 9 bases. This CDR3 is CSVGAGDRAYEQYF. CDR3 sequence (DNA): TGCAGCGTTGGGGCTGGGGACAGGGCCTACGAGCAGTACTTC.